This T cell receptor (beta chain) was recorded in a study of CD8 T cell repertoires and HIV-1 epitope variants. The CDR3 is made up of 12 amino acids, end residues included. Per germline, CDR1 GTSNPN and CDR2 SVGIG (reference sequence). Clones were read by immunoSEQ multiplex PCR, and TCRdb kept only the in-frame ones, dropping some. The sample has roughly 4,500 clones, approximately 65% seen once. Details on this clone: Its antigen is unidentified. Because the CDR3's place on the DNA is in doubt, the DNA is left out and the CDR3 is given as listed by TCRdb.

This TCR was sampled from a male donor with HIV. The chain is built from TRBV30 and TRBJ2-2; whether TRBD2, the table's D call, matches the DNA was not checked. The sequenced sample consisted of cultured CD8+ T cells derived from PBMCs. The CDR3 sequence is CAWDFGAGELFF.